Below are 3 T cell receptor beta chains sequenced from a single sample in a study of siplizumab effects on memory and regulatory T cells. Profiled with immunoSEQ multiplex PCR; TCRdb holds only in-frame clones, not every one. The sample lists fewer than 100,000 clones, around 94% occurring once. The source material was non-Treg CD4+ T cells sorted from blood. The receptors originated from a human donor in good health.

The rearrangement joins TRBV30 to TRBJ1-6; D gene unclear. The CDR3 spans 15 residues. Germline CDR1 GTSNPN, CDR2 SVGIG (reference sequence). Trimming took off 3 bases at V and 10 bases at J, with 19 bases between the two ends. This chain's CDR3 is CAWSASGIAGSPLHF. The CDR3 nucleotides are TGTGCCTGGAGCGCCAGTGGGATCGCGGGGTCACCCCTCCACTTT.

This clone was seen a single time. This chain links TRBV5-4 with TRBJ1-2, with D possibly TRBD1 on 5 matching bases. Trimming removed 3 bases at V and 4 bases at J, with 16 bases between. Germline V gene lookup returns CDR1 SGHNT and CDR2 YYREEE (reference sequence). The CDR3 length is 15 residues. This CDR3 is CASSWGSTQGYGYTF. The CDR3 nucleotides read TGTGCCAGCAGCTGGGGCTCTACCCAGGGCTATGGCTACACCTTC.

The chain has TRBV6-6 and TRBJ2-1, with 10 bases identical to TRBD2. The V gene end was trimmed by 6 bases and the J gene end by 7 bases; junction bases not matched to a gene: 6. The length of the CDR3 is 14 residues. Per the germline V gene, CDR1 is MNHNY and CDR2 is SVGAGI (reference sequence). The CDR3 coding sequence is TGTGCCAGCAGCTCTAGCGGGAGAAGTAATGAGCAGTTCTTC. It codes for CASSSSGRSNEQFF.